The 29 T cell receptor beta chains below all came from one sample that was sequenced in a study of blood T cell repertoires in COVID-19. Here immunoSEQ multiplex PCR was the method, and the copy in TCRdb shows in-frame clones only, minus some. Counted here are about 120,000 clones, less than 95% occurring once; the ten biggest clones make up less than 2%. The sequencing sample was made of peripheral blood. These receptors were collected from a human donor with active COVID-19. The donor label of this sample is uncertain.

The rearrangement links TRBV7-2 to TRBJ2-4; a possible D gene is TRBD2 (5 bases). The germline gives CDR1 SGHTA, CDR2 FQGNSA. The ends were cut back, 0 bases at V and 0 bases at J, with 9 bases in the middle. The CDR3 extends over 16 amino acids. DNA of the CDR3: TGTGCCAGCAGCTTAGCAGCGGTGGCAGCCAAAAACATTCAGTACTTC. Amino acids: CASSLAAVAAKNIQYF.

This chain connects TRBV7-6 to TRBJ2-4; TRBD2 agrees at 8 bases. CDR1 is SGHVS and CDR2 is FNYEAQ in the germline V gene. V shed 0 bases, J shed 0 bases, and the junction held 7 bases outside the gene matches. This CDR3 contains 18 residues. DNA for the CDR3: TGTGCCAGCAGCTTAGCGCAAGCGGGGGCCTTAGCCAAAAACATTCAGTACTTC. It codes for CASSLAQAGALAKNIQYF.

This chain connects TRBV5-1 to TRBJ2-7, with D perhaps TRBD1 (5 bases). Germline CDR1 and CDR2: SGHRS and YFSETQ. The length of the CDR3 is 14 residues. The V end was cut by 0 bases, the J end by 5 bases, with 12 bases between. CDR3 region: CASSLVPGSNEQYF. CDR3 in DNA: TGCGCCAGCAGCTTGGTCCCAGGGTCCAACGAGCAGTACTTC.

This chain joins TRBV5-6 and TRBJ1-2; D is possibly TRBD1 (6 bases). Germline CDR1 is SGHDT and CDR2 is YYEEEE. Trimming took 2 bases from V and 8 from J, leaving 22 bases between them. The CDR3 is 16 residues long. DNA of the CDR3: TGTGCCAGCAGCTTAATACAGGGCCCGGGATTCCAGGGCTACACCTTC. This translates into CASSLIQGPGFQGYTF.

The chain carries TRBV15 and TRBJ1-4; 8 bases map to TRBD1. V shed 0 bases and J 5 bases; nucleotides not matched to a gene: 5. Looked up from germline, CDR1 is LNHNV and CDR2 is YYDKDF (reference sequence). This CDR3 contains 16 residues. In DNA form, the CDR3 reads TGTGCCACCAGCAGAGATAACAGGGGGACGAATGAAAAACTGTTTTTT. Its translation is CATSRDNRGTNEKLFF.

The chain carries TRBV6-5 and TRBJ1-2, with unresolved D. CDR1 is MNHEY, CDR2 SVGAGI, per germline. Trimming pared 3 bases from V and 5 bases from J, leaving 16 bases between. This CDR3 contains 15 residues. The CDR3 nucleotides are TGTGCCAGCAGTTATTTCGGGCAGACGGGGTATGGCTACACCTTC. Its protein product is CASSYFGQTGYGYTF.

This chain uses TRBV5-6 with TRBJ2-7; D perhaps matches TRBD1 (5 bases). Germline-derived CDR1 and CDR2 are SGHDT and YYEEEE. The CDR3 runs to 14 residues. Trimming took 3 bases from V and 2 from J, leaving 12 bases between them. CDR3 in DNA: TGTGCCAGCAGCTCTTGGACAAGTGCCTACGAGCAGTACTTC. Translating gives CASSSWTSAYEQYF.

The chain uses TRBV27 and TRBJ2-1; maybe TRBD2 (6 bases). Germline V gene data show CDR1 as MNHEY and CDR2 as SMNVEV (reference sequence). This CDR3 is built from 16 residues. V lost 5 bases, J lost 9 bases, and 23 bases lay in between. The CDR3 is CASSPQLNGGMAEQFF. The CDR3 DNA sequence: TGTGCCAGCAGTCCTCAGTTGAACGGGGGTATGGCTGAGCAGTTCTTC.

A remark on this clone: Within the sample, other DNA sequences also encode this same CDR3. This chain links TRBV11-3 with TRBJ2-5; 10 nucleotides align to TRBD2. With V trimmed by 4 bases and J by 2 bases, 1 base remained unmatched. CDR1 and CDR2 from the germline V gene are SGHNT and YENEEA. The CDR3 has 14 residues. As DNA, the CDR3 is TGTGCCAGCAGCTCTAGCGGGGGACAAGAGACCCAGTACTTC. Translating it yields CASSSSGGQETQYF.

The genes are TRBV5-8 and TRBJ2-3; 11 bases match TRBD2. In germline, CDR1 is SGHTS, CDR2 YDEGEE. The V segment lost 5 bases and the J segment 5 bases; nucleotides outside the gene matches: 4. The CDR3 contains 14 residues. In DNA form, the CDR3 reads TGTGCCAGCAGTTTCCTAGCGGGGGGAGATACGCAGTATTTT. Protein sequence: CASSFLAGGDTQYF.

The CDR3 region is CASSLPGYNTEAFF. DNA of the CDR3: TGTGCCAGCAGTTTACCGGGATACAACACTGAAGCTTTCTTT. The V and J genes are TRBV27 and TRBJ1-1, with D unclear. The germline CDR1 and CDR2 sequences are MNHEY and SMNVEV (reference sequence). CDR3 length: 14 amino acids. V dropped 2 bases and J dropped 2 bases, with 9 bases sitting between them.

V gene TRBV9 combines with J gene TRBJ2-7; D is perhaps TRBD1 (5 bases). Germline V gene sequence: CDR1 SGDLS, CDR2 YYNGEE. CDR3 length: 14 amino acids. V dropped 4 bases and J dropped 2 bases, with 13 bases sitting between them. CDR3 DNA sequence: TGTGCCAGCAGCCCCTCGACGGACACCTACGAGCAGTACTTC. Amino acid sequence: CASSPSTDTYEQYF.

This chain joins TRBV6-5 and TRBJ1-2, with 7 nucleotides matching TRBD1. The CDR3 runs to 16 residues. The trim removed 0 bases at V and 0 bases at J, leaving 4 bases unmatched. Germline V gene lookup returns CDR1 MNHEY and CDR2 SVGAGI. The CDR3: CASSYSGTDPNYGYTF. The CDR3 nucleotides are TGTGCCAGCAGTTACTCCGGGACAGACCCTAACTATGGCTACACCTTC.

This chain connects TRBV9 to TRBJ1-3, with TRBD1 matching over 9 bases. This CDR3 is 15 amino acids long. The V and J ends lost 4 bases and 4 bases, in that order; junction bases with no gene match: 6. CDR1 is SGDLS, CDR2 YYNGEE, per germline. The CDR3 region is CASSFTGTGGNTIYF. For the CDR3, the DNA is TGTGCCAGCAGCTTCACCGGGACAGGGGGAAACACCATATATTTT.

This clone is a singleton in its sample. The chain is built from TRBV15 and TRBJ1-1, with D maybe TRBD1 (5 bases). This CDR3 region has 16 residues. The germline V gene has CDR1 LNHNV and CDR2 YYDKDF (reference sequence). V lost 0 bases, J lost 0 bases, and 11 bases lay in between. In DNA form, the CDR3 reads TGTGCCACCAGCAGAGATCGGGGGTTCATGAACACTGAAGCTTTCTTT. It codes for CATSRDRGFMNTEAFF.

The rearrangement joins TRBV7-2 to TRBJ1-3; TRBD1 is a possible D gene (6 bases). V was clipped by 3 bases and J by 0 bases, with 15 bases between them. The CDR3 has 17 residues. Germline loops: CDR1 SGHTA, CDR2 FQGNSA. This CDR3 reads CASSFIGTLSSGNTIYF. The CDR3 bases are TGTGCCAGCAGCTTCATAGGGACACTTAGCTCTGGAAACACCATATATTTT. Variable domain in full (rest from reference TRBV7-2 and TRBJ1-3): GAGVSQSPSNKVTEKGKDVELRCDPISGHTALYWYRQSLGQGLEFLIYFQGNSAPDKSGLPSDRFSAERTGGSVSTLTIQRTQQEDSAVYLCASSFIGTLSSGNTIYFGEGSWLTVV.

The chain uses TRBV9 and TRBJ1-1; possible D gene TRBD1, 6 bases. The CDR3 contains 17 residues. Trimming left V 4 bases short and J 1 base short, with 20 bases between. The germline gives CDR1 SGDLS, CDR2 YYNGEE. DNA for the CDR3: TGTGCCAGCAGCCCGCCAGGGGCCCTAGATCCGAACACTGAAGCTTTCTTT. It yields the protein CASSPPGALDPNTEAFF.

This clone was counted once. The rearrangement joins TRBV12-3 or TRBV12-4 to TRBJ1-1; D remains unclear. The V gene lost 6 bases and the J gene lost 0 bases, with 2 bases spanning the gap. The CDR3 contains 11 residues. CDR3 amino acids: CASSMNTEAFF. The DNA of the CDR3 is TGTGCCAGCAGCATGAACACTGAAGCTTTCTTT.

The J gene is TRBJ2-6, the V gene TRBV10-2, with a tentative D call TRBD2 (5 bases). The CDR3 loop spans 19 amino acids. Trimming cost V 1 base and J 2 bases, with 18 bases left between them. Per germline, CDR1 WSHSY and CDR2 SAAADI. CDR3 amino acids: CASSELPPGWAAGANVLTF. The CDR3 DNA sequence: TGCGCCAGCAGTGAGTTGCCCCCGGGATGGGCGGCTGGGGCCAACGTCCTGACTTTC.

The chain has TRBV6-6 and TRBJ1-5, with TRBD1 identical over 9 bases. V was clipped by 6 bases and J by 0 bases; unmatched bases: 3. The CDR3 has 15 amino acids. The germline CDR1 and CDR2 sequences are MNHNY and SVGAGI (reference sequence). The CDR3 spells CASRTGGLSNQPQHF. The CDR3 DNA follows: TGTGCCAGCAGGACAGGGGGACTTAGCAATCAGCCCCAGCATTTT.

The genes are TRBV7-6 and TRBJ1-3; D is perhaps TRBD1 (5 bases). The CDR3 totals 16 residues. Germline CDR1 SGHVS, CDR2 FNYEAQ. Trimming shortened V by 0 bases and J by 0 bases, and 9 bases separated the two germline ends. This CDR3 is CASSLAGVVSGNTIYF. In nucleotides, the CDR3 is TGTGCCAGCAGCTTAGCAGGGGTAGTCTCTGGAAACACCATATATTTT.

The rearrangement uses TRBV7-3 and TRBJ1-1, with 7 bases fitting TRBD1. V shed 5 bases and J 4 bases; nucleotides not matched to a gene: 13. This CDR3 is 16 amino acids long. Germline CDR1 and CDR2: SGHTA and FQGTGA. CDR3 region: CASSREGWQGGTEAFF. Written as DNA, the CDR3 is TGTGCCAGCAGCCGTGAAGGTTGGCAGGGGGGCACTGAAGCTTTCTTT.

This clone appeared a few times. The chain carries TRBV9 and TRBJ2-3, with 12 bases that match TRBD2. Trimming at V came to 4 bases and at J to 5 bases, leaving 5 bases not matched to a gene. The germline gives CDR1 SGDLS, CDR2 YYNGEE. The CDR3 covers 15 residues. The CDR3 sequence: CASSPLAGGLDTQYF. The CDR3, as DNA: TGTGCCAGCAGCCCACTAGCGGGGGGACTAGATACGCAGTATTTT.

This clone was detected a few times. The chain recombines TRBV4-3 with TRBJ2-7; D may be TRBD1 (6 bases). The CDR3 has 15 residues. Per the germline V gene, CDR1 is LGHNA and CDR2 is YSLEER. Trimming took 1 base from V and 0 from J, leaving 10 bases between them. The DNA for the CDR3 is TGCGCCAGCAGCCAAGGGACAGTTAGCTCCTACGAGCAGTACTTC. Translating gives CASSQGTVSSYEQYF.

This sequence joins TRBV2 and TRBJ2-3; TRBD1 agrees at 9 bases. Germline V gives CDR1 SNHLY, CDR2 FYNNEI. The CDR3 loop spans 13 amino acids. The trim removed 6 bases at V and 3 bases at J, leaving 1 base unmatched. CDR3 sequence (DNA): TGTGCCAGCAGGGACAGGGGTACAGATACGCAGTATTTT. Translating it yields CASRDRGTDTQYF.

The chain uses TRBV28 and TRBJ2-5; D unclear. The CDR3 runs 14 residues. The germline CDR1 and CDR2 sequences are MDHEN and SYDVKM. With 2 bases removed from V and 5 bases from J, the gap between germline ends came to 12 bases. The chain's CDR3 is CASSLVGPIETQYF. In DNA, the CDR3 is TGTGCCAGCAGTTTAGTTGGCCCGATTGAGACCCAGTACTTC.

The chain joins TRBV2 to TRBJ1-2, with 10 bases aligning to TRBD1. Unmatched junction bases numbered 9, after V lost 7 bases and J lost 4 bases. Germline assignment: CDR1 SNHLY and CDR2 FYNNEI. This CDR3 region has 15 residues. The CDR3 spells CASTRTGGTLYGYTF. CDR3 in DNA: TGTGCCAGCACCCGGACAGGGGGGACCCTCTATGGCTACACCTTC.

V usage is TRBV19 and J usage is TRBJ1-2; 12 bases map to TRBD1. CDR1 is LNHDA, CDR2 SQIVND, per germline (reference sequence). J was trimmed by 8 bases and V by 3 bases; bases with no gene match: 4. The CDR3 runs 14 residues. The CDR3 sequence: CASSMGQGAFGYTF. In nucleotides, the CDR3 is TGTGCCAGTAGTATGGGACAGGGGGCGTTCGGCTACACCTTC. The whole variable domain, filled in from reference TRBV19 and TRBJ1-2, reads DGGITQSPKYLFRKEGQNVTLSCEQNLNHDAMYWYRQDPGQGLRLIYYSQIVNDFQKGDIAEGYSVSREKKESFPLTVTSAQKNPTAFYLCASSMGQGAFGYTFGSGTRLTVV.

The sample holds many counts of this clone. The chain joins TRBV3-1 (or the pseudogene TRBV3-2) to TRBJ1-6, with D possibly being TRBD1 (5 bases). Germline CDR1 and CDR2: LGHDT and YNNKEL (reference sequence). V was pared by 3 bases and J by 7 bases, with 10 bases between. CDR3 length equals 14 residues. As DNA, the CDR3 is TGTGCCAGCAGCCAGGTGACAGTCAATTCACCCCTCCACTTT. As protein: CASSQVTVNSPLHF.